This TCR beta chain came from a study of technical replicates of blood from several donors. Here immunoSEQ multiplex PCR was the method, and the copy in TCRdb shows in-frame clones only, minus some. The data hold more than 65,000 clones, with about 93% observed a single time. The sequenced sample was T cells isolated from PBMCs. The receptor was isolated from a human donor in good health.

The CDR3 bases are TGCGCCAGCAGCCAAGATCCTACTTGGGAGCAGTTCTTC. Residues: CASSQDPTWEQFF. The rearrangement uses TRBV4-1 and TRBJ2-1, with D unresolved. CDR1 is MGHRA, CDR2 YSYEKL, per germline. CDR3 length: 13 amino acids. Trimming pared 0 bases from V and 10 bases from J, leaving 10 bases between.